This entry lists 22 T cell receptor beta chains sequenced from one sample in a study of cytomegalovirus exposure and HLA in healthy donors. Primers for the PCR totalled 60 Vbeta and 13 Jbeta. Produced via immunoSEQ multiplex PCR; TCRdb's table is partial and in-frame only. In total, the table holds 45,000 to 60,000 clones. The sequenced sample consisted of PBMCs. The receptors here all came from a male donor in good health and CMV-seronegative.

The chain joins TRBV7-6 to TRBJ2-3; 8 bases line up with TRBD2. The V gene's germline CDR1 is SGHVS and CDR2 FNYEAQ. V gave up 1 base and J gave up 5 bases; unmatched junction bases: 11. The CDR3 is made up of 17 amino acids. CDR3 amino acids: CASSLDPAGESGDTQYF. The CDR3 region has the DNA TGTGCCAGCAGCTTAGATCCAGCGGGGGAATCGGGAGATACGCAGTATTTT.

CDR3 protein: CAITIGTGLGYGYTF. The CDR3 DNA is TGTGCCATCACTATAGGGACAGGCCTGGGCTATGGCTACACCTTC. The rearrangement joins TRBV10-3 to TRBJ1-2, with 8 bases aligning to TRBD1. After removal of 7 bases from V and 4 bases from J, the junction contained 11 bases not matched to a gene. The germline CDR1 and CDR2 sequences are ENHRY and SYGVKD. The CDR3 length is 15 residues.

The rearrangement links TRBV4-1 to TRBJ2-3, with TRBD2 matching over 10 bases. Unmatched junction bases numbered 19, after V lost 6 bases and J lost 4 bases. Germline lookup yields CDR1 MGHRA and CDR2 YSYEKL. CDR3 size: 19 residues. CDR3 nucleotide sequence: TGCGCCAGCAGATTAGCGGGGGGCCGGTCTTGGAATTCGGCAGATACGCAGTATTTT. It yields the protein CASRLAGGRSWNSADTQYF.

V and J are TRBV9 and TRBJ2-5; perhaps TRBD1 as D (5 bases). This CDR3 contains 13 residues. V was clipped by 2 bases and J by 3 bases, with 8 bases between them. Germline V gene lookup returns CDR1 SGDLS and CDR2 YYNGEE. CDR3 sequence: CASSVSGKETQYF. The CDR3 DNA sequence: TGTGCCAGCAGCGTTTCAGGGAAAGAGACCCAGTACTTC.

Notes on this clone: Other DNA sequences in the sample encode the same CDR3. J is TRBJ1-1 and V is TRBV7-3; D is ambiguous. CDR1 SGHTA and CDR2 FQGTGA come from the germline V gene. The CDR3 has 13 residues. V shed 2 bases and J shed 1 base, with 5 bases lying between them. Written as DNA, the CDR3 is TGTGCCAGCAGCTTAGCAGGGAACACTGAAGCTTTCTTT. Its protein product is CASSLAGNTEAFF.

The chain combines TRBV9 with TRBJ1-6; maybe TRBD1 (5 bases). Trimming pared 4 bases from V and 8 bases from J, leaving 13 bases between. The CDR3 spans 14 residues. The germline CDR1 and CDR2 sequences are SGDLS and YYNGEE. This CDR3 is CASSPSGGDSPLHF. CDR3 DNA: TGTGCCAGCAGCCCTAGCGGGGGAGATTCACCCCTCCACTTT.

The chain joins TRBV9 to TRBJ1-6; TRBD1 matches 9 bases. Germline V CDR1 and CDR2: SGDLS, YYNGEE. CDR3 length equals 16 residues. Germline trimming cut 3 bases from V and 6 bases from J; bases unmatched to any gene: 7. As DNA, the CDR3 is TGTGCCAGCAGCGCCCGGGACAGGGCGGCTAATTCACCCCTCCACTTT. Translated: CASSARDRAANSPLHF.

The chain links TRBV19 to TRBJ2-5, with 9 bases aligning to TRBD1. Per the germline V gene, CDR1 is LNHDA and CDR2 is SQIVND (reference sequence). The CDR3 is made up of 15 amino acids. The junction had 9 bases not matched to a gene; V was cut back by 6 bases and J by 4 bases. The CDR3 DNA reads TGTGCCAGTAGCCCCTCCGGGACAGGGTTAGAGACCCAGTACTTC. The encoded protein is CASSPSGTGLETQYF.

The V call is TRBV6-5, the J call TRBJ1-1, with D perhaps TRBD1 (6 bases). CDR1 MNHEY and CDR2 SVGAGI come from the germline V gene. This CDR3 comprises 15 residues. Trimming cost V 5 bases and J 0 bases, with 13 bases left between them. The CDR3 coding sequence is TGTGCCAGCAGTCGCGACAGGCCCATGAACACTGAAGCTTTCTTT. Translation gives CASSRDRPMNTEAFF.

The V gene is TRBV29-1, the J gene TRBJ2-2; a possible D gene is TRBD1 (6 bases). This CDR3 contains 13 residues. Trimming took off 4 bases at V and 5 bases at J, with 11 bases between the two ends. Germline V gene sequence: CDR1 SQVTM, CDR2 ANQGSEA. The CDR3 DNA is TGCAGCGTTGTGGGACACTTGACCGGGGAGCTGTTTTTT. Translating gives CSVVGHLTGELFF.

The chain links TRBV19 to TRBJ2-2, with D possibly TRBD1 on 6 matching bases. Germline V gene lookup returns CDR1 LNHDA and CDR2 SQIVND (reference sequence). This CDR3 is 15 amino acids long. V lost 6 bases and J lost 4, with 15 bases in between. The CDR3 coding sequence is TGTGCCAGTAGGAATACAGGGTTTAGCACCGGGGAGCTGTTTTTT. This sequence encodes CASRNTGFSTGELFF.

The chain couples TRBV29-1 to TRBJ2-7, with D possibly TRBD2 on 5 matching bases. From germline, CDR1 is SQVTM and CDR2 ANQGSEA. Deletions cut 1 base from V and 5 bases from J, with 9 bases between. This CDR3 is built from 12 residues. The CDR3 bases are TGCAGCGTTGAAGTTGCCGGGGACGAGCAGTACTTC. Translated, it gives CSVEVAGDEQYF.

The chain carries TRBV7-3 and TRBJ1-6; the match to TRBD1 covers 7 bases. Unmatched junction bases numbered 1, after V lost 2 bases and J lost 9 bases. CDR3 length: 13 residues. Germline values: CDR1 SGHTA, CDR2 FQGTGA. The chain's CDR3 is CASSLEGASPLHF. Written as DNA, the CDR3 is TGTGCCAGCAGCTTAGAGGGGGCTTCACCCCTCCACTTT.

The chain couples TRBV7-9 to TRBJ2-2; 9 positions match TRBD1. This CDR3 spans 15 amino acids. The trim removed 4 bases at V and 8 bases at J, leaving 8 bases unmatched. Germline loops: CDR1 SEHNR, CDR2 FQNEAQ (reference sequence). CDR3 sequence: CASSYTRQGVGELFF. Written as DNA, the CDR3 is TGTGCCAGCAGCTATACACGACAGGGGGTTGGGGAGCTGTTTTTT.

The chain recombines TRBV18 with TRBJ2-7, with 8 bases aligning to TRBD1. Germline CDR1 is KGHSH and CDR2 is LQKENI. The length of the CDR3 is 14 residues. V lost 3 bases to trimming and J lost 5 bases; unmatched junction nucleotides: 6. The CDR3 sequence: CASSPKAGGDEQYF. In nucleotides, the CDR3 is TGTGCCAGCTCACCGAAGGCAGGGGGCGACGAGCAGTACTTC.

V gene TRBV4-1 combines with J gene TRBJ2-3; 8 bases are shared with TRBD1. From germline, CDR1 is MGHRA and CDR2 YSYEKL. J gave up 2 bases and V 0 bases, and 10 bases lay outside the gene matches. The CDR3 contains 18 residues. CDR3 region: CASSQESGQGEVTDTQYF. CDR3 bases: TGCGCCAGCAGCCAAGAGAGCGGACAGGGTGAGGTCACAGATACGCAGTATTTT.

The genes are TRBV5-6 and TRBJ1-2; maybe TRBD1 (5 bases). Germline loops: CDR1 SGHDT, CDR2 YYEEEE. V lost 5 bases and J lost 5, with 7 bases in between. This CDR3 is 11 amino acids long. The CDR3 spells CASRGGYGYTF. In nucleotides, the CDR3 is TGTGCCAGCAGGGGGGGGTATGGCTACACCTTC. Full variable domain (missing parts from reference TRBV5-6 and TRBJ1-2): DAGVTQSPTHLIKTRGQQVTLRCSPKSGHDTVSWYQQALGQGPQFIFQYYEEEERQRGNFPDRFSGHQFPNYSSELNVNALLLGDSALYLCASRGGYGYTFGSGTRLTVV.

The genes are TRBV29-1 and TRBJ1-2; D is unresolved. The V gene lost 5 bases and the J gene lost 0 bases, with 7 bases spanning the gap. This CDR3 is built from 12 residues. Germline CDR1 reads SQVTM; CDR2 reads ANQGSEA. The CDR3 DNA is TGCAGCGTTCAGAAAACTAACTATGGCTACACCTTC. It is translated as CSVQKTNYGYTF.

The chain recombines TRBV6-5 with TRBJ2-2; D is ambiguous. Deletions cut 2 bases from V and 3 bases from J, with 7 bases between. CDR1 and CDR2 (germline): MNHEY, SVGAGI. The CDR3 consists of 14 residues. This chain's CDR3 is CASSYAEDTGELFF. CDR3 bases: TGTGCCAGCAGTTACGCCGAGGACACCGGGGAGCTGTTTTTT.

The V call is TRBV7-9, the J call TRBJ2-5, with 11 bases identical to TRBD1. This CDR3 region has 14 residues. The junction had 4 bases not matched to a gene; V was cut back by 5 bases and J by 5 bases. CDR1 and CDR2 (germline): SEHNR, FQNEAQ (reference sequence). The CDR3 DNA reads as TGTGCCAGCAGCCAGGGACAGGGGGTGGAGACCCAGTACTTC. Translating it yields CASSQGQGVETQYF.

The gene calls are TRBV4-1 and TRBJ2-5; 10 nucleotides match TRBD1. Near its end, the DNA agrees better with TRBJ2-7, so the J call may be wrong. Per germline, CDR1 MGHRA and CDR2 YSYEKL. CDR3 length: 17 residues. The CDR3 here is CASSQRLTGTGEYEQYF. The CDR3 coding sequence is TGCGCCAGCAGCCAAAGGTTAACTGGGACAGGGGAATACGAGCAGTACTTC.

The rearrangement joins TRBV6-1 to TRBJ2-1; 9 bases are shared with TRBD2. J gave up 9 bases and V 2 bases, and 5 bases lay outside the gene matches. Germline lookup yields CDR1 MNHNS and CDR2 SASEGT. This CDR3 is 14 amino acids long. The CDR3 DNA follows: TGTGCCAGCAGTGAAAGGCGGGGGGGCCTTGAGCAGTTCTTC. It translates to CASSERRGGLEQFF.